The 14 T cell receptor beta chains listed next were all sequenced from one sample in a study of identical twins' blood T cells. In TCRdb, the 5' RACE reads were re-called with MiXCR into one record per CDR3 protein. The table includes 400,000 or so distinct CDR3 sequences, roughly 27% detected once. Sequenced input: PBMCs. Receptors were obtained from a woman between 18 and 50 years old in good health.

In its sample, this clonotype was seen a few times. V is TRBV7-2 and J is TRBJ1-3; D is uncertain. CDR1 SGHTA and CDR2 FQGNSA come from the germline V gene. Trimming cost V 1 base and J 4 bases, with 11 bases left between them. The CDR3 runs 15 residues. The CDR3 nucleotides read TGTGCCAGCAGCTTAGAAGGTGGATACGGAAACACCATATATTTT. Translated, it gives CASSLEGGYGNTIYF. The complete variable domain, with remaining parts taken from reference TRBV7-2 and TRBJ1-3, reads GAGVSQSPSNKVTEKGKDVELRCDPISGHTALYWYRQSLGQGLEFLIYFQGNSAPDKSGLPSDRFSAERTGGSVSTLTIQRTQQEDSAVYLCASSLEGGYGNTIYFGEGSWLTVV.

The V gene is TRBV24-1, the J gene TRBJ1-2, with D unclear. CDR3 length equals 10 residues. V gave up 4 bases and J gave up 8 bases, with 4 bases separating them. In germline, CDR1 is KGHDR, CDR2 SFDVKD. CDR3 in DNA: TGTGCCACCAGTGAGCGCGGCTACACCTTC. Protein sequence: CATSERGYTF.

Details on this clonotype: A read error may produce the germline difference seen at one junction end. This sequence joins TRBV5-1 and TRBJ2-3, with 7 bases lining up with TRBD1. The CDR3 totals 14 residues. Germline lookup yields CDR1 SGHRS and CDR2 YFSETQ. CDR3 nucleotide sequence: TGTGCCAGCAGCTCCGACAGGGCCACAGATACGCAGTATTTT. Protein: CASSSDRATDTQYF.

Ten or more counts support this clonotype. V usage is TRBV20-1 and J usage is TRBJ2-1; D gene ambiguous. The CDR3 has 9 residues. The germline V gene has CDR1 DFQATT and CDR2 SNEGSKA (reference sequence). V was cut by 7 bases and J by 9 bases, with 7 bases left in between. CDR3 DNA sequence: TGCAGTGTGGGTATTGAGCAGTTCTTC. Translation: CSVGIEQFF.

This clonotype was counted a few times. The chain couples TRBV27 to TRBJ2-1, with D maybe TRBD2 (5 bases). Trimming took off 9 bases at V and 0 bases at J, with 15 bases between the two ends. CDR1 and CDR2 (germline): MNHEY, SMNVEV (reference sequence). The CDR3 is 15 amino acids. The DNA of the CDR3 is TGTGCCAGTAGAAGCGGATTGAGCTCCTACAATGAGCAGTTCTTC. Protein: CASRSGLSSYNEQFF.

The sample holds many counts of this clonotype. This chain links TRBV11-1 with TRBJ1-1, with TRBD1 identical over 7 bases. The CDR3 has 17 amino acids. Germline trimming cut 3 bases from V and 6 bases from J; bases unmatched to any gene: 16. Germline V gene sequence: CDR1 SGHAT, CDR2 FQDESV (reference sequence). The CDR3 nucleotides are TGTGCCAGCAGCTTCCTTCTGGATCCAGGGGGAAACGCTGAAGCTTTCTTT. Translated, it gives CASSFLLDPGGNAEAFF. The full variable domain, with the rest looked up from reference TRBV11-1 and TRBJ1-1, is EAEVAQSPRYKITEKSQAVAFWCDPISGHATLYWYRQILGQGPELLVQFQDESVVDDSQLPKDRFSAERLKGVDSTLKIQPAELGDSAMYLCASSFLLDPGGNAEAFFGQGTRLTVV.

V gene TRBV9 combines with J gene TRBJ2-7; TRBD1 aligns across 9 bases. This CDR3 is 16 amino acids long. The V segment lost 2 bases and the J segment 4 bases; nucleotides outside the gene matches: 10. The V gene's germline CDR1 is SGDLS and CDR2 YYNGEE. The CDR3, as DNA: TGTGCCAGCAGCGTTGGGACAGGGACAACGAGATACGAGCAGTACTTC. This sequence encodes CASSVGTGTTRYEQYF.

The chain links TRBV2 to TRBJ1-2; D is possibly TRBD1 (6 bases). The V end lost 1 base, the J end lost 7 bases, and 10 bases lay between the germline ends. The CDR3 contains 13 residues. Germline V lookup: CDR1 SNHLY, CDR2 FYNNEI. The CDR3 DNA follows: TGTGCCAGCAGTGAAGAGGGGGGTCGTGGCTACACCTTC. This encodes CASSEEGGRGYTF.

With regard to this clonotype: The junction and the germline gene differ at one end; a read error may be behind it. This rearrangement joins TRBV6-6 to TRBJ2-5; perhaps TRBD2 as D (6 bases). There are 13 residues in the CDR3. Germline CDR1 MNHNY, CDR2 SVGAGI (reference sequence). CDR3 bases: TGTGTCAGCATATGGACTACCCAAGAGACCCAGTACTTC. Translation: CVSIWTTQETQYF.

The CDR3: CSVLQGNYGYTF. The CDR3 region has the DNA TGCAGCGTTCTGCAGGGGAACTATGGCTACACCTTC. The V gene is TRBV29-1, the J gene TRBJ1-2; D might be TRBD1 (6 bases). CDR3 length equals 12 residues. The germline V gene encodes CDR1 SQVTM and CDR2 ANQGSEA. The ends were cut back, 5 bases at V and 2 bases at J, with 9 bases in the middle.

This clonotype was seen a few times. This chain joins TRBV29-1 and TRBJ2-5; D perhaps matches TRBD2 (6 bases). V was shortened by 5 bases and J by 0 bases, with 13 bases between the two germline ends. The CDR3 consists of 14 residues. Germline CDR1 and CDR2: SQVTM and ANQGSEA. The CDR3 loop reads CSVTGTLYQETQYF. DNA for the CDR3: TGCAGCGTTACCGGGACTCTGTACCAAGAGACCCAGTACTTC.

This chain connects TRBV7-6 to TRBJ1-1; no definite D call. With 1 base removed from V and 4 bases from J, the gap between germline ends came to 13 bases. Germline V gives CDR1 SGHVS, CDR2 FNYEAQ. The CDR3 totals 15 residues. CDR3 loop: CASSLVSQRPTEAFF. The DNA for the CDR3 is TGTGCCAGCAGCTTAGTATCTCAGAGACCCACTGAAGCTTTCTTT.

V and J are TRBV29-1 and TRBJ1-5, with D perhaps TRBD1 (5 bases). Germline V CDR1 and CDR2: SQVTM, ANQGSEA. The CDR3 consists of 13 residues. Trimming shortened V by 8 bases and J by 3 bases, and 14 bases separated the two germline ends. The CDR3 DNA follows: TGCAGCTTTGCTCCAGGGTTCAATCAGCCCCAGCATTTT. Its protein is CSFAPGFNQPQHF.

This chain uses TRBV5-1 with TRBJ1-3; D possibly corresponds to TRBD1 (5 bases). Trimming stripped 2 bases from V and 0 bases from J, with 18 bases between. Germline CDR1 SGHRS, CDR2 YFSETQ. The CDR3 contains 18 residues. The CDR3 sequence: CASSFFPGVARSGNTIYF. DNA of the CDR3: TGCGCCAGCAGCTTTTTCCCGGGGGTGGCCCGCTCTGGAAACACCATATATTTT.